These T cell receptor beta chains were read from a single sample in a study of CD8 T cells in Susac syndrome. MiXCR was run by TCRdb on the immunoSEQ multiplex PCR reads, yielding one entry per CDR3 protein. The data contain about 150,000 distinct CDR3 sequences, roughly 95% of them seen just once; the ten biggest clones take up 0.095% to 0.14%. Sequencing was done on a sample of CD4+ T cells from PBMCs. These receptors were collected from a human donor with multiple sclerosis. The CDR3 runs from the conserved cysteine through the conserved F or W. A D gene is named only where the DNA matches it firmly. Expanded clones get a size class; other rows say once, few or many, or leave the size out.

d_gene	abundance	j_gene	v_gene	len	CDR3nt	CDR3aa
TRBD1	NA	TRBJ2-1	TRBV19	14	TGTGCCAGTAGGAGGGACAGCTCCTACAATGAGCAGTTCTTC	CASRRDSSYNEQFF
NA	once	TRBJ2-4	TRBV29-1	12	TGCAGCGTTGAGGTAGCCAAAAACATTCAGTACTTC	CSVEVAKNIQYF
TRBD2	NA	TRBJ2-7	TRBV29-1	13	TGCAGCGCCGGGACTAGCGCAACCTACGAGCAGTACTTC	CSAGTSATYEQYF
TRBD2	NA	TRBJ2-7	TRBV20-1	14	TGCAGTGCTAGAACTAGCGGGGGACCTAGAGAGCAGTACTTC	CSARTSGGPREQYF
NA	NA	TRBJ1-4	TRBV13	14	TGTGCCAGCAGGCGGGAAGGGAGAGATGAAAAACTGTTTTTT	CASRREGRDEKLFF
TRBD1	NA	TRBJ2-3	TRBV20-1	13	TGCAGTGCTCAGACAGGGTTCTCAGATACGCAGTATTTT	CSAQTGFSDTQYF
TRBD2	NA	TRBJ2-1	TRBV29-1	14	TGCAGCGTTCTAGCGGGAGGGGCTGGAGGTGAGCAGTTCTTC	CSVLAGGAGGEQFF
TRBD1	once	TRBJ1-2	TRBV12-3/TRBV12-4	13	TGTGCCAGCAGGCTCCGGGACAGCGATGGCTACACCTTC	CASRLRDSDGYTF
TRBD2	NA	TRBJ2-1	TRBV5-1	18	TGCGCCAGCAGCTTGGGGGTTGGTGGTAGCGGGAGAATTCCTGAGCAGTTCTTC	CASSLGVGGSGRIPEQFF
NA	NA	TRBJ2-3	TRBV7-9	16	TGTGCCAGCAGCGACAAACAGGGCGCGCGCACAGATACGCAGTATTTT	CASSDKQGARTDTQYF
NA	once	TRBJ2-1	TRBV24-1	12	TGTGCCACCAGTTCCGCCCACCCGGCGCAGTTCTTC	CATSSAHPAQFF
NA	NA	TRBJ2-7	TRBV7-2	15	TGTGCCAGCAGCTTAACCCCCAGGGGCTCCTACGAGCAGTACTTC	CASSLTPRGSYEQYF
TRBD1	NA	TRBJ1-2	TRBV3-1	14	TGTGCCAGCAGCCGACCAACAGGGGGCTTTGGCTACACCTTC	CASSRPTGGFGYTF
NA	NA	TRBJ2-3	TRBV19	14	TGTGCCAGTAGCGTCCAGTTGGGGACAGATACGCAGTATTTT	CASSVQLGTDTQYF
NA	NA	TRBJ2-7	TRBV12-3/TRBV12-4	11	TGTGCCAGCAGTTTAGTTGCCGAGCAGTACTTC	CASSLVAEQYF
TRBD1	NA	TRBJ1-4	TRBV5-1	15	TGCGCCAGCAGCTTGGACGGGACAGGGGTTGAAAAACTGTTTTTT	CASSLDGTGVEKLFF
NA	NA	TRBJ1-6	TRBV18	16	TGTGCCAGCTCACCACCGCAGGGAACTCATAATTCACCCCTCCACTTT	CASSPPQGTHNSPLHF
TRBD2	few	TRBJ2-7	TRBV29-1	15	TGCAGCGGAACCGGGACTAGCGGGAGTTCCTACGAGCAGTACTTC	CSGTGTSGSSYEQYF
TRBD1	NA	TRBJ2-5	TRBV18	13	TGTGCCAGCTCATCCGGACAGGAAGAGACCCAGTACTTC	CASSSGQEETQYF
NA	NA	TRBJ2-7	TRBV5-4	13	TGTGCCAGCACAAGACGGCTCACCAACGAGCAGTACTTC	CASTRRLTNEQYF
TRBD1	NA	TRBJ1-2	TRBV20-1	15	TGCAGTGCTAGAGACGACAGGGGCCCCAACTATGGCCACACCTTC	CSARDDRGPNYGHTF
NA	once	TRBJ1-5	TRBV20-1	14	TGCAGTGCTAGAAATGGTCTGGACGGCCAGCCCCAGCATTTT	CSARNGLDGQPQHF
NA	NA	TRBJ1-2	TRBV3-1	14	TGTGCCAGCATGGGACCCGGGAGTTTATTTGTCTACACCTTC	CASMGPGSLFVYTF
NA	NA	TRBJ1-2	TRBV6-2/TRBV6-3	14	TGTGCCAGCAGACCGAAAAACAGGGATGCTGGCTACACCTTC	CASRPKNRDAGYTF
NA	NA	TRBJ1-1	TRBV13	14	TGTGCCAGCAGCACGGTCCGGCAGTTCACTGAAGCTTTCTTT	CASSTVRQFTEAFF
TRBD1	NA	TRBJ2-1	TRBV13	13	TGTGCCAGCAGCTGGACAGGATACAATGAGCAGTTCTTC	CASSWTGYNEQFF
TRBD1	NA	TRBJ1-6	TRBV27	17	TGTGCCAGCAGTTTTTCGGTCAGGGGGAGGTATAATTCACCCCTCCACTTT	CASSFSVRGRYNSPLHF
TRBD2	NA	TRBJ2-1	TRBV5-1	15	TGCGCCAGCAGCTTGGTAGCGGGAGGAAAGAATGAGCAGTTCTTC	CASSLVAGGKNEQFF
NA	NA	TRBJ2-7	TRBV14	14	TGTGCCAGCAGCCAAGTTGGTCCTCGCTACGAGCAGTACTTC	CASSQVGPRYEQYF